These T cell receptor beta chains were read from a single sample in a study of cytomegalovirus exposure and HLA in healthy donors. TCRdb keeps only in-frame clones here, not all; method: immunoSEQ multiplex PCR. This table lists tens of thousands of clones. The sample consisted of PBMCs. The receptors shown here come from a woman in her 40s in good health and CMV-seronegative. The CDR3 runs from the conserved cysteine through the conserved F or W. The order of the fields is V gene, CDR3 protein.

V gene: TRBV7-2
CDR3 protein: CASSWRTGSTEAFF

V gene: TRBV11-2
CDR3 protein: CASSLQLMNTEAFF

V gene: TRBV7-9
CDR3 protein: CASSLWTSGVGYNEQFF

V gene: TRBV29-1
CDR3 protein: CSVDEGWAGANVLTF

V gene: TRBV9
CDR3 protein: CASSALGTSSSDTQYF

V gene: TRBV19
CDR3 protein: CASIHSVNRVDTIYF

V gene: TRBV27
CDR3 protein: CASSDSGTVHSEQYF

V gene: TRBV16
CDR3 protein: CASSQWGSDQPQHF

V gene: TRBV5-6
CDR3 protein: CASSLSGGSIYNEQFF

V gene: TRBV14
CDR3 protein: CASGRQGTQYF

V gene: TRBV6-5
CDR3 protein: CASSSTAMNTEAFF

V gene: TRBV5-1
CDR3 protein: CASSMDGAQETQYF

V gene: TRBV6-5
CDR3 protein: CASSTGKPTDNEQFF

V gene: TRBV4-3
CDR3 protein: CASSQDTDTSYEQYF

V gene: TRBV6-6
CDR3 protein: CASRIAGGPGNEQFF

V gene: TRBV27
CDR3 protein: CASSFSGSLYEQYF

V gene: TRBV7-2
CDR3 protein: CASSLVQGADYGYTF

V gene: TRBV7-2
CDR3 protein: CASIRDRGRLNTEAFF

V gene: TRBV14
CDR3 protein: CASSQTGVKQYF

V gene: TRBV4-1
CDR3 protein: CASSPYVTGNSYEQYF

V gene: TRBV27
CDR3 protein: CASSPRQGLVWEQYF

V gene: TRBV14
CDR3 protein: CASSPFGGRTDNEQFF

V gene: TRBV7-9
CDR3 protein: CASSMTGGTGELFF